The clone carrying this T cell receptor beta chain has only one observation. This sample is drawn from a study of blood T cell repertoires in COVID-19. Measured with immunoSEQ multiplex PCR; TCRdb has only the in-frame clones, and not every one. The table lists around 300,000 clones, over 85% of them singletons, with 1.9% in the top ten. Germline values: CDR1 SGHTA, CDR2 FQGTGA. The V and J ends lost 1 base and 8 bases, in that order; junction bases with no gene match: 5. This CDR3 has 16 amino acids. Source material: PBMCs or T cells enriched from blood (not recorded which). This chain connects TRBV7-3 to TRBJ2-1; the match to TRBD2 covers 13 bases. The receptor's source is a woman in her fifties or sixties who had recovered from COVID-19. The CDR3 here is CASSLKLAGGRDEQFF. DNA for the CDR3: TGTGCCAGCAGCTTAAAACTAGCGGGAGGGCGGGATGAGCAGTTCTTC.